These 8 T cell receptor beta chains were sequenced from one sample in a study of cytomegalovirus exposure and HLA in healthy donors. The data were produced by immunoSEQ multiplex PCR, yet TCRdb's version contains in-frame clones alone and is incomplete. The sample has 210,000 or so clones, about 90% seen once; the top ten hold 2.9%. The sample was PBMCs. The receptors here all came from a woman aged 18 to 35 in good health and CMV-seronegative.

The CDR3 reads CASSSRTGPRETQYF. DNA for the CDR3: TGTGCCAGCAGCTCCCGGACAGGGCCCCGGGAGACCCAGTACTTC. V and J are TRBV7-3 and TRBJ2-5, with TRBD1 matching 8 bases. The CDR3 extends over 15 amino acids. V lost 4 bases and J lost 5; bases outside the gene matches: 9. The germline gives CDR1 SGHTA, CDR2 FQGTGA.

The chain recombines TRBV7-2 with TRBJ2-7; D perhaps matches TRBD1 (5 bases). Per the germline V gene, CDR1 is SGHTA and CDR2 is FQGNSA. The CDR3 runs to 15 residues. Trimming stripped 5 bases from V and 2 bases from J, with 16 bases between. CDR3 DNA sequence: TGTGCCAGCAGCGAGACAGCCTTACCAACCTACGAGCAGTACTTC. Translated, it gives CASSETALPTYEQYF.

CDR3 bases: TGTGCCAGCAGCCAAGAAGTACTGGGCAGGGGCGCCAGTAACTATGGCTACACCTTC. It is translated as CASSQEVLGRGASNYGYTF. The chain carries TRBV14 and TRBJ1-2, with D possibly TRBD1 on 6 matching bases. This CDR3 contains 19 residues. Germline loops: CDR1 SGHDN, CDR2 FVKESK. Trimming pared 0 bases from V and 1 base from J, leaving 21 bases between.

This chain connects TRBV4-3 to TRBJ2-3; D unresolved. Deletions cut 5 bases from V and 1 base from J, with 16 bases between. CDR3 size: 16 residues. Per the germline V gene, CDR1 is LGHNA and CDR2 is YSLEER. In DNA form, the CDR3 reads TGCGCCAGCAGCTCGCATCCCCGACACCGCACAGATACGCAGTATTTT. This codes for CASSSHPRHRTDTQYF.

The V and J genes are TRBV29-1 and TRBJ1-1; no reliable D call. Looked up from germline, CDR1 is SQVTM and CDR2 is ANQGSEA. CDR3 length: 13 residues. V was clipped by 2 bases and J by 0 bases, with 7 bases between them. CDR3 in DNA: TGCAGCGTTGAAAGAGGTATGAACACTGAAGCTTTCTTT. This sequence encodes CSVERGMNTEAFF. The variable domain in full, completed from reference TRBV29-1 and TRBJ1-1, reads SAVISQKPSRDICQRGTSLTIQCQVDSQVTMMFWYRQQPGQSLTLIATANQGSEATYESGFVIDKFPISRPNLTFSTLTVSNMSPEDSSIYLCSVERGMNTEAFFGQGTRLTVV.

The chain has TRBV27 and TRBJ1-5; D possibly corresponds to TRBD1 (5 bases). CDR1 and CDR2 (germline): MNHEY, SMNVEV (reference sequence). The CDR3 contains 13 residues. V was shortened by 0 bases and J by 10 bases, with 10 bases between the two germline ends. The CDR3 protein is CASSLSHDSPQHF. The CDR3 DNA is TGTGCCAGCAGTTTATCCCACGACAGCCCCCAGCATTTT.

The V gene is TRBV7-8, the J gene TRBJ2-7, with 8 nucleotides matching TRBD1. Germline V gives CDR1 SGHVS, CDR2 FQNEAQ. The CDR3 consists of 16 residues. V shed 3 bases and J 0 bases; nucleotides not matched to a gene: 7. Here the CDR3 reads CASSFSRDRRSYEQYF. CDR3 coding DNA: TGTGCCAGCAGCTTTAGCCGGGACAGGCGCTCCTACGAGCAGTACTTC.

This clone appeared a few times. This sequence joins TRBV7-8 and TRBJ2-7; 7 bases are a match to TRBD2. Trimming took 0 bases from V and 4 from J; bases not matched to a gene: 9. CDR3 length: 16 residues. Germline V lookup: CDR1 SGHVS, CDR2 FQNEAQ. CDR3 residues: CASSLAPDGRRYEQYF. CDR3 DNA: TGTGCCAGCAGCTTAGCGCCCGACGGGAGGCGATACGAGCAGTACTTC.